A single sample is the source of the 4 T cell receptor beta chains below, sequenced in a study of cytomegalovirus exposure and HLA in healthy donors. 60 Vbeta and 13 Jbeta primers were used in PCR. Using immunoSEQ multiplex PCR, the repertoire was profiled, and TCRdb retains in-frame clones only, with some absent. The sample yields about 200,000 clones, around 76% seen once. Material for sequencing was PBMCs. The receptors come from a man aged 30-40 years in good health and CMV-seronegative.

In its sample, this clone was seen a few times. One junction end does not reproduce the germline sequence, and a read error may be involved. The chain is built from TRBV2 and TRBJ1-1; 11 nucleotides line up with TRBD1. The CDR3 covers 15 residues. The germline gives CDR1 SNHLY, CDR2 FYNNEI. CDR3 sequence reads: CASRGDRGTNAEAFF. CDR3 coding DNA: TGTGCCAGCAGGGGGGACAGGGGGACGAACGCTGAAGCTTTCTTT.

The chain links TRBV27 to TRBJ2-1; 11 bases are a match to TRBD2. Trimming at V came to 6 bases and at J to 3 bases, leaving 4 bases not matched to a gene. Germline V gene sequence: CDR1 MNHEY, CDR2 SMNVEV (reference sequence). This CDR3 contains 15 residues. DNA of the CDR3: TGTGCCAGCAGAAAACTAGCGGGAGTCTACAATGAGCAGTTCTTC. Translated, it gives CASRKLAGVYNEQFF.

V gene TRBV27 combines with J gene TRBJ2-7; 7 nucleotides align to TRBD1. This CDR3 contains 17 residues. J was trimmed by 0 bases and V by 2 bases; bases with no gene match: 10. The germline CDR1 and CDR2 sequences are MNHEY and SMNVEV (reference sequence). The CDR3 reads CASSLLDRPLSSYEQYF. The CDR3 nucleotides are TGTGCCAGCAGTTTACTGGACAGGCCATTGAGCTCCTACGAGCAGTACTTC.

V usage is TRBV7-9 and J usage is TRBJ2-7; maybe TRBD1 (7 bases). This CDR3 spans 14 amino acids. Germline CDR1 is SEHNR and CDR2 is FQNEAQ (reference sequence). Trimming cost V 5 bases and J 7 bases, with 18 bases left between them. The CDR3 here is CASSPVGRGVEQYF. The CDR3 nucleotides read TGTGCCAGCAGCCCGGTGGGCAGGGGGGTGGAGCAGTACTTC.